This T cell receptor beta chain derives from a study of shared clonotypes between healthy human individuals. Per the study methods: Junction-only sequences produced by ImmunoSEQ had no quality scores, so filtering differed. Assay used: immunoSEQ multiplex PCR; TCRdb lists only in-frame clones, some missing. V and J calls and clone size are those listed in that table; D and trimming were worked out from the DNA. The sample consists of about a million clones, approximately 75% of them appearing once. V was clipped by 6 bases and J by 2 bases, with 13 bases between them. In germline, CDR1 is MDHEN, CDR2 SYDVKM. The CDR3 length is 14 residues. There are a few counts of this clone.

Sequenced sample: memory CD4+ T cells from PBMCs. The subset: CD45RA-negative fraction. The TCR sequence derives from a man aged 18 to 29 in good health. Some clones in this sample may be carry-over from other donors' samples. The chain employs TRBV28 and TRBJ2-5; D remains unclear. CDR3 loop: CASSTKNGQETQYF. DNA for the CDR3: TGTGCCAGCAGCACAAAAAATGGGCAAGAGACCCAGTACTTC.